These 19 T cell receptor beta chains came from one sample sequenced in a study of cytomegalovirus exposure and HLA in healthy donors. With 60 Vbeta and 13 Jbeta primers, the PCR was carried out. Libraries were prepared by immunoSEQ multiplex PCR; TCRdb keeps only in-frame clonotypes and omits some of them. The sample lists some 150,000 clones, about 79% occurring once. The sequencing input was PBMCs. The receptors originated from a female donor in good health and CMV-seronegative.

This clone occurred a few times. The chain is built from TRBV5-1 and TRBJ1-4; tentatively, D is TRBD1 (5 bases). V lost 2 bases to trimming and J lost 1 base, with 6 bases between them. Germline V gene data show CDR1 as SGHRS and CDR2 as YFSETQ. The CDR3 runs 14 residues. The CDR3 sequence is CASSFGGTNEKLFF. The DNA of the CDR3 is TGCGCCAGCAGCTTCGGGGGAACTAATGAAAAACTGTTTTTT.

The chain recombines TRBV6-5 with TRBJ2-7, with 14 bases identical to TRBD2. The CDR3 is 15 amino acids. From germline, CDR1 is MNHEY and CDR2 SVGAGI. V lost 6 bases to trimming and J lost 6 bases; unmatched junction nucleotides: 7. The DNA of the CDR3 is TGTGCCAGCAGACCCGGGACTAGCGGGAGTGCCGAGCAGTACTTC. This translates into CASRPGTSGSAEQYF.

The chain recombines TRBV6-1 with TRBJ2-7; the match to TRBD2 covers 8 bases. CDR3 length: 14 residues. From germline, CDR1 is MNHNS and CDR2 SASEGT. J was trimmed by 6 bases and V by 6 bases; bases with no gene match: 10. This CDR3 reads CASRLRGAHLEQYF. The CDR3 nucleotides are TGTGCCAGCAGGTTGCGGGGGGCGCATCTCGAGCAGTACTTC.

In the case of this clone: Mismatch with germline at one junction end may stem from a read error. The chain couples TRBV27 to TRBJ2-6, with a weak D call TRBD1 (5 bases). From germline, CDR1 is MNHEY and CDR2 SMNVEV (reference sequence). CDR3 size: 16 residues. The CDR3 DNA sequence: TGTGCCAGCAGTTCACATAAAGTCTCTGGGGCCAACGGCCTGACTTTC. Its translation is CASSSHKVSGANGLTF. The entire variable domain, with the rest obtained from reference TRBV27 and TRBJ2-6, is as follows: EAQVTQNPRYLITVTGKKLTVTCSQNMNHEYMSWYRQDPGLGLRQIYYSMNVEVTDKGDVPEGYKVSRKEKRNFPLILESPSPNQTSLYFCASSSHKVSGANGLTFGAGSRLTVL.

The rearrangement uses TRBV7-9 and TRBJ2-1, with a weak D call TRBD2 (7 bases). The V end was cut by 5 bases, the J end by 9 bases, with 20 bases between. This CDR3 has 15 amino acids. Germline V gives CDR1 SEHNR, CDR2 FQNEAQ (reference sequence). This CDR3 is CASSLGGGSLGEQFF. CDR3 nucleotides: TGTGCCAGCAGCCTTGGGGGGGGCTCGTTGGGTGAGCAGTTCTTC.

V is TRBV7-2 and J is TRBJ1-1; 7 nucleotides match TRBD1. Trimming removed 5 bases from V and 2 bases from J; junction bases left unmatched: 2. CDR3 size: 13 residues. The germline V gene has CDR1 SGHTA and CDR2 FQGNSA. The CDR3: CASSRQGNTEAFF. CDR3 nucleotide sequence: TGTGCCAGCAGCCGACAGGGTAACACTGAAGCTTTCTTT.

V gene TRBV15 combines with J gene TRBJ2-7; 9 bases are shared with TRBD1. The CDR3 runs to 16 residues. Germline V gene data show CDR1 as LNHNV and CDR2 as YYDKDF (reference sequence). Germline trimming cut 2 bases from V and 4 bases from J; bases unmatched to any gene: 9. The chain's CDR3 is CATSRNFDRGAYEQYF. CDR3 nucleotides: TGTGCCACCAGCAGAAACTTCGACAGGGGGGCGTACGAGCAGTACTTC.

J is TRBJ2-7 and V is TRBV14; 8 nucleotides agree with TRBD2. CDR1 and CDR2 (germline): SGHDN, FVKESK. This CDR3 spans 14 amino acids. The V segment lost 0 bases and the J segment 6 bases; nucleotides outside the gene matches: 4. This CDR3 is CASSQEFRGGEQYF. The CDR3 DNA reads TGTGCCAGCAGCCAAGAGTTCCGGGGGGGCGAGCAGTACTTC.

The chain combines TRBV7-2 with TRBJ2-1; 7 nucleotides align to TRBD2. CDR1 and CDR2 (germline): SGHTA, FQGNSA. The CDR3 has 16 amino acids. The junction had 8 bases not matched to a gene; V was cut back by 0 bases and J by 6 bases. The CDR3 sequence is CASSLATGGSLNEQFF. In nucleotides, the CDR3 is TGTGCCAGCAGCTTAGCAACGGGAGGCTCGCTCAATGAGCAGTTCTTC.

The chain uses TRBV6-1 and TRBJ1-1, with TRBD1 as a possible D gene (5 bases). CDR1 and CDR2 (germline): MNHNS, SASEGT. There are 14 residues in the CDR3. V lost 1 base, J lost 1 base, and 7 bases lay in between. CDR3 in amino acids: CASSEVGGNTEAFF. The CDR3 bases are TGTGCCAGCAGTGAAGTGGGGGGGAACACTGAAGCTTTCTTT.

The CDR3 reads CASIQGSNNQPQHF. For the CDR3, the DNA is TGTGCCAGCATACAGGGCAGTAACAATCAGCCCCAGCATTTT. The chain couples TRBV2 to TRBJ1-5, with D tentatively TRBD1 (6 bases). Germline CDR1 and CDR2: SNHLY and FYNNEI. The CDR3 covers 14 residues. V lost 7 bases and J 3 bases, leaving 13 bases between the germline ends. The full variable domain, with the rest looked up from reference TRBV2 and TRBJ1-5, is EPEVTQTPSHQVTQMGQEVILRCVPISNHLYFYWYRQILGQKVEFLVSFYNNEISEKSEIFDDQFSVERPDGSNFTLKIRSTKLEDSAMYFCASIQGSNNQPQHFGDGTRLSIL.

This sequence joins TRBV6-9 and TRBJ2-5; TRBD1 agrees at 7 bases. In germline, CDR1 is MNHGY, CDR2 SVAAGI. After removal of 3 bases from V and 5 bases from J, the junction contained 12 bases not matched to a gene. CDR3 length: 16 amino acids. CDR3 DNA sequence: TGTGCCAGCAGTTACTACCTACACAGGGGATCGGAGACCCAGTACTTC. Translation: CASSYYLHRGSETQYF.

This clone has only one observation. V gene TRBV10-3 combines with J gene TRBJ1-2, with D unresolved. CDR1 is ENHRY, CDR2 SYGVKD, per germline. The V end lost 0 bases, the J end lost 7 bases, and 12 bases lay between the germline ends. This CDR3 comprises 14 residues. The CDR3 sequence: CAISESEVLSGYTF. CDR3 DNA sequence: TGTGCCATCAGTGAGTCCGAGGTTCTCAGTGGCTACACCTTC.

This clone was detected a few times. This rearrangement joins TRBV10-3 to TRBJ2-3; perhaps TRBD1 as D (6 bases). The CDR3 has 14 residues. Germline lookup yields CDR1 ENHRY and CDR2 SYGVKD. Trimming pared 8 bases from V and 5 bases from J, leaving 17 bases between. The CDR3 loop reads CAIQNRAKGDTQYF. The CDR3 nucleotides are TGTGCCATCCAAAACAGGGCCAAGGGAGATACGCAGTATTTT.

Written as DNA, the CDR3 is TGTGCTAGTGGGACAGGCCCCAGCGACTTCAGCGTCCATGAGCAGTTCTTC. This sequence encodes CASGTGPSDFSVHEQFF. The chain combines TRBV12-5 with TRBJ2-1; perhaps TRBD1 as D (6 bases). V was pared by 6 bases and J by 8 bases, with 26 bases between. This CDR3 region has 17 residues. Germline lookup yields CDR1 LGHNT and CDR2 FRNRAP.

The chain has TRBV5-1 and TRBJ2-6; 8 bases match TRBD1. The CDR3 runs to 16 residues. The trim removed 3 bases at V and 6 bases at J, leaving 8 bases unmatched. Germline CDR1 reads SGHRS; CDR2 reads YFSETQ. CDR3 residues: CASSSGQGSTANVLTF. The CDR3 coding sequence is TGCGCCAGCAGCTCAGGACAGGGTTCGACGGCCAACGTCCTGACTTTC.

The chain has TRBV19 and TRBJ1-2; D gene unclear. Trimming took 8 bases from V and 0 from J, leaving 7 bases between them. CDR3 length: 12 amino acids. Germline V gene sequence: CDR1 LNHDA, CDR2 SQIVND (reference sequence). The CDR3 loop reads CASEETNYGYTF. The CDR3 DNA reads as TGTGCCAGTGAGGAGACTAACTATGGCTACACCTTC.

The chain is built from TRBV9 and TRBJ2-1; 11 nucleotides agree with TRBD2. The J segment lost 6 bases and the V segment lost 3 bases, leaving 8 bases of the junction unmatched. The CDR3 spans 16 residues. Germline V gene data show CDR1 as SGDLS and CDR2 as YYNGEE. DNA of the CDR3: TGTGCCAGCAGCGCCCATATAGCGGGGGGGCGCAATGAGCAGTTCTTC. This encodes CASSAHIAGGRNEQFF.

In DNA form, the CDR3 reads TGTGCCAGCAGCCCCCCGGGGAGACGGGGGGAGACCCAGTACTTC. This translates into CASSPPGRRGETQYF. This rearrangement joins TRBV7-9 to TRBJ2-5; D may be TRBD2 (6 bases). Germline CDR1 reads SEHNR; CDR2 reads FQNEAQ (reference sequence). The V end lost 5 bases, the J end lost 5 bases, and 18 bases lay between the germline ends. The CDR3 consists of 15 residues.